The sequence of this T cell receptor beta chain was determined in a study of metastatic and nonmetastatic thyroid tumors. TCRdb re-called clones from the PCR reads using MiXCR. The sample records 9,500 to 15,000 clones, 25% to 35% being singletons. The germline gives CDR1 MGHRA, CDR2 YSYEKL. Trimming left V 3 bases short and J 2 bases short, with 10 bases between. The CDR3 has 14 amino acids. Patients had received no treatment of any kind before thyroid surgery. This clone was seen ten or more times. This receptor was identified in a female donor with papillary thyroid cancer or a benign thyroid nodule (not recorded which). Some clones in this sample may be carry-over from other donors' samples. This chain uses TRBV4-1 with TRBJ1-2, with D unclear. The specimen was tumor tissue. In nucleotides, the CDR3 is TGCGCCAGCAGCCACGAGGGAAGGAACTATGGCTACACCTTC. Encoded protein: CASSHEGRNYGYTF.